This T cell receptor beta chain was sequenced for a study of blood T cells in healthy people across ages (dated by TCRdb to the mid-2010s). At the level of the whole study: In model experiments, template switching captured about one uniquely barcoded TCR beta cDNA molecule for every two T cells. To track age-related changes in TCR beta repertoire diversity, the study relied on deep sequencing normalized with unique cDNA molecular identifiers. Donors were grouped into four age groups: young (average roughly 15 years), middle-aged (less than 40), aged (about 59) and long-lived (less than 85). To avoid experimental bias, donors of different ages were distributed randomly across sequencing lanes. For two donors (one aged 18 to 29 and one aged 80 or older), the study analyzed two additional independent replicas of 1 million unique cDNA reads from the same blood draw. Overall study results and their limits: A strong correlation was found between observed TCR beta diversity and the percentage of naive T cells measured by flow cytometry. Observed TCR beta diversity per million T cells fell roughly linearly with age, and a significant reduction was already apparent by age roughly 40. Conclusive comparison of naive and antigen-experienced compartments was prevented by the profiling of bulk unsorted PBMCs. Compared with the aged group, the long-lived group had more naive CD4+ T cells, fewer expanded clones and increased TCR diversity, a pattern suggesting age selection. Donor CMV infection status was unknown, potentially confounding age-related changes in expanded clonotypes. Total diversity estimates from one million sequenced T cells were considered lower bounds and underestimates.

Systemically healthy Caucasian individuals from Russia, approximately 39 in total and aged about 6 to 95 years, were included as donors. Each donor gave about 9.8 milliliters of peripheral blood, drawn into EDTA-treated Vacutainer tubes. Ficoll-Paque density-gradient centrifugation was used to isolate PBMCs, with at least 7 million obtained per sample. Trizol reagent was used to extract total RNA from PBMCs, with at least 6 micrograms per sample. The percentages of naive CD45RAhigh/CD27high T cells were determined by flow cytometry on a PBMC aliquot from every donor. The cysteine opens and the phenylalanine closes a CDR3 of 8 amino acids. The CDR3 DNA has 24 bases and is translated from base 1. The CDR1 and CDR2 encoded by the germline V gene are SQVTM and ANQGSEA. This clonotype was picked up a small number of times. No antigen is known for it. Within one base of it there is no much larger clone, and no base qualities were kept.

Preparation of the library involved 5' RACE. The data were produced on an Illumina HiSeq 2500. A second PCR of roughly 6 to 11 cycles was run with a J-beta primer mix and a sample-barcoded 5' primer. Each TCR beta cDNA molecule received a unique molecular identifier from a template-switch 5' adaptor carrying 12 random nucleotides. At least 3 million CDR3-containing paired-end reads were obtained from each sample. First-strand cDNA synthesis was performed from all RNA using the Mint cDNA synthesis kit, with priming by a TRBC-specific oligonucleotide. After uracil-DNA glycosylase treatment, a first 18-cycle PCR used universal primers M1SS and BC2_uni_R on all cDNA. The study's own analysis went as follows. For normalization, 1 million high-quality reads were randomly selected from each sample, with every read carrying a distinct molecular identifier. Instead of being binned into consensus sequences, reads with shared molecular identifiers were discarded. MiTCR, set to a Q25 quality threshold and the strictest error-elimination algorithm, was used for CDR3 identification, clonotype clustering and error correction. A nonparametric unseen species model with Euler transformation was used to estimate lower-bound total TCR beta diversity. TCRdb handled the public reads itself, with Q25 trimming in fastp and clone calling in MiXCR, and kept productive beta chains. Every CDR3 protein is listed once, alongside the most common genes and DNA of its rows. In this record, the V and J calls reflect TCRdb's handling and not the investigators' own analysis. A total of roughly 700,000 distinct CDR3 sequences appear in this sample, approximately 49% of them only once. The ten largest clones add up to about 32% of the sample.

This sequence was found in a woman aged 60-75 years in good health. The sample consisted of blood. The rearrangement joined TRBV29-1 to TRBJ1-6; a weak D assignment points to TRBD1 (5 bases agree). The nucleotides are TGCACCGGGGGGCCCCTCCACTTT. The translation is CTGGPLHF.